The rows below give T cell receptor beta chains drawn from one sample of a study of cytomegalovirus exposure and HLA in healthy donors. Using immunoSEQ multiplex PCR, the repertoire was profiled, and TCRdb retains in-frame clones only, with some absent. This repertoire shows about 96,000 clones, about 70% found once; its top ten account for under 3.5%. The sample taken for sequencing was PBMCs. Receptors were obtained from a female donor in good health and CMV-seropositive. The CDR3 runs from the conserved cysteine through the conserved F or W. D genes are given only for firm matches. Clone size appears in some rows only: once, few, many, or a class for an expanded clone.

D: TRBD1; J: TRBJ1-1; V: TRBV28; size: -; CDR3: CASSLKGKGQGNTEAFF; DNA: TGTGCCAGCAGTTTAAAAGGAAAGGGACAGGGGAACACTGAAGCTTTCTTT
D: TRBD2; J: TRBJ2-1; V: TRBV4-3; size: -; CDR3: CASSQDHSGIPPIEQFF; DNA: TGCGCCAGCAGCCAAGATCATAGCGGGATCCCTCCCATTGAGCAGTTCTTC
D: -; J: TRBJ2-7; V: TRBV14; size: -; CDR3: CASSQTGFTSKYF; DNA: TGTGCCAGCAGCCAAACGGGGTTCACCTCCAAGTACTTC
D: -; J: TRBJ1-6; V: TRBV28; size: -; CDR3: CASRVPHRVSPLHF; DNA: TGTGCCAGCAGAGTTCCCCACAGGGTTTCACCCCTCCACTTT
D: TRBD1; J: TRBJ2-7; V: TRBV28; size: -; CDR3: CASTVGYRGYEQYF; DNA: TGTGCCAGCACTGTAGGCTACAGGGGGTACGAGCAGTACTTC
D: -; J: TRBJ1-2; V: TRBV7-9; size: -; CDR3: CASSSARDGYTF; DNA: TGTGCCAGCTCCTCTGCCCGCGATGGCTACACCTTC
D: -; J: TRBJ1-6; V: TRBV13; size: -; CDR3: CASSLGGARAYNSPLHF; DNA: TGTGCCAGCAGCTTAGGGGGGGCGAGGGCCTATAATTCACCCCTCCACTTT
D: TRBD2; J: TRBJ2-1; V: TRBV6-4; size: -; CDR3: CASSEDGGSSYNEQFF; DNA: TGTGCCAGCAGTGAAGACGGGGGGAGCTCCTACAATGAGCAGTTCTTC
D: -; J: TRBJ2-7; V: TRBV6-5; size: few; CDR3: CASSYSTGVRAYEQYF; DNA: TGTGCCAGCAGTTACTCGACGGGAGTAAGGGCCTACGAGCAGTACTTC
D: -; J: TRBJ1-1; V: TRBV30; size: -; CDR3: CASEGDTEAFF; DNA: TGTGCCTCGGAGGGAGACACTGAAGCTTTCTTT
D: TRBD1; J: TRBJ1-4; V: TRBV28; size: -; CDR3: CASRGTGYTTNEKLFF; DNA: TGTGCCAGCAGGGGGACAGGGTACACAACTAATGAAAAACTGTTTTTT
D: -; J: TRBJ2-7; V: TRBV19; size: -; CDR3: CASSGQSSYEQYF; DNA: TGTGCCAGTTCCGGACAGAGCTCCTACGAGCAGTACTTC
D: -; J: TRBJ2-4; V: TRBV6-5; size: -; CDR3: CASSTGIITKNIQYF; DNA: TGTGCCAGCAGTACAGGGATTATTACCAAAAACATTCAGTACTTC
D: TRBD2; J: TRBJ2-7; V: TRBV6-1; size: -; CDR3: CASSATGTSGSYEQYF; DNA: TGTGCCAGCAGTGCTACTGGAACTAGCGGGAGTTACGAGCAGTACTTC
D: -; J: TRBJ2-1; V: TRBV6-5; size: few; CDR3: CASSYSGARVNEQFF; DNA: TGTGCCAGCAGTTACTCGGGGGCGCGGGTAAATGAGCAGTTCTTC
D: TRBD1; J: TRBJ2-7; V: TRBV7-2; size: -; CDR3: CASSLGPSGTASYEQYF; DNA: TGTGCCAGCAGCTTAGGACCCTCCGGGACAGCCTCCTACGAGCAGTACTTC
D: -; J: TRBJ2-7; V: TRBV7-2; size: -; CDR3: CASSLGPSYEQYF; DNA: TGTGCCAGCAGCTTGGGGCCTTCCTACGAGCAGTACTTC
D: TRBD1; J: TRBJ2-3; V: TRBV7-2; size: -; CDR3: CASSLVGQLSDTQYF; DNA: TGTGCCAGCAGCTTAGTGGGACAGCTTTCAGATACGCAGTATTTT
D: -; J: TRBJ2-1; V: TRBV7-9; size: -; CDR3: CASSLVPLTYNEQFF; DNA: TGTGCCAGCAGCTTAGTACCACTAACCTACAATGAGCAGTTCTTC
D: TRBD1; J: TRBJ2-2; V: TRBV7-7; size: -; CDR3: CASSLDRADTGELFF; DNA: TGTGCTAGCAGCTTAGACAGGGCGGACACCGGGGAGCTGTTTTTT
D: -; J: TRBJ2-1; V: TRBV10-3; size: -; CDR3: CAINPGVMEAGIGWNEQFF; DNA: TGTGCCATCAACCCCGGTGTGATGGAGGCGGGAATAGGATGGAATGAGCAGTTCTTC
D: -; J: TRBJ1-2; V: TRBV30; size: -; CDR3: CAWRRGKGDGYGYTF; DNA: TGTGCCTGGAGGCGGGGAAAGGGCGACGGGTATGGCTACACCTTC
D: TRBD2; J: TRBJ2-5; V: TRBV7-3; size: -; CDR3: CASRLAGGTETQYF; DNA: TGTGCCAGCAGGTTAGCGGGAGGGACGGAGACCCAGTACTTC
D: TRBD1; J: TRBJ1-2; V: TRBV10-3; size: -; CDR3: CAIPETGVGYTF; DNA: TGTGCCATACCCGAGACAGGGGTCGGCTACACCTTC